A selection of T cell receptor beta chains follows, all from one sample in a study of blood T cells in healthy people across ages. TCRdb analysed the 5' RACE reads with MiXCR anew, one entry per CDR3 protein. The top ten hold approximately 7% of the sample, which has about 1.4 million distinct CDR3 sequences, 59% seen once. The sequenced sample was blood. The receptors were sampled from a man in his late teens or twenties in good health. Each CDR3 is given with its conserved first and last residue. A D gene is named only where the DNA matches it firmly. Size tells how often a clone was seen (once, few, many) or the class of an expanded clone, and some rows leave it out.

DNA	CDR3	size	V	J	D
TGTGCCAGCAGCTTATATCCGGGGGGGCTGGCAGATACGCAGTATTTT	CASSLYPGGLADTQYF	few	TRBV7-2	TRBJ2-3	TRBD2
TGTGCCAGCAGCTTAGGCACAGTCAGACTAGCGGGAGTATTCACAGATACGCAGTATTTT	CASSLGTVRLAGVFTDTQYF	few	TRBV11-2	TRBJ2-3	TRBD2
TGCAGCGTTGCCCCAACGGATTTTAATGAAAAACTGTTTTTT	CSVAPTDFNEKLFF	few	TRBV29-1	TRBJ1-4	.
TGTGCCAGCAGTTACTCGACATCTAGCGGGCCGGATACGCAGTATTTT	CASSYSTSSGPDTQYF	.	TRBV6-6	TRBJ2-3	TRBD2
TGCGCCAGCAGTTCAGGGGTTAGTCAGCCCCAGCATTTT	CASSSGVSQPQHF	.	TRBV10-2	TRBJ1-5	.
TGTGCCAGCACACCACCGGTACTGAAGAATGAAAAACTGTTTTTT	CASTPPVLKNEKLFF	.	TRBV12-3/TRBV12-4	TRBJ1-4	.
TGTGCCAGCGGCAAAGAAGGGGGCCCCTACGAGCAGTACTTC	CASGKEGGPYEQYF	.	TRBV12-3/TRBV12-4	TRBJ2-7	TRBD1
TGTGCCAGCAGCCTCACGGACAGGACCGGTGGCTACACCTTC	CASSLTDRTGGYTF	.	TRBV11-1	TRBJ1-2	TRBD1
TGCAGCGCCCTCGACAGGGGTTCCCCCTACGAGCAGTACTTC	CSALDRGSPYEQYF	.	TRBV29-1	TRBJ2-7	TRBD1
TGTGCCAGCAGTGGAAGCGGGGCTAGCACAGATACGCAGTATTTT	CASSGSGASTDTQYF	few	TRBV25-1	TRBJ2-3	TRBD2
TGCGCCAGCAGCCAAAACCCCAGGGTGACTGAAGCTTTCTTT	CASSQNPRVTEAFF	.	TRBV4-1	TRBJ1-1	.
TGTGCCAGCAGGATAGCGGGGGGGCAAGAGACCCAGTACTTC	CASRIAGGQETQYF	few	TRBV6-2/TRBV6-3	TRBJ2-5	TRBD2
TGTGCCAGCAGTGGGACCTCCCGCGCTGAAGCTTTCTTT	CASSGTSRAEAFF	few	TRBV6-1	TRBJ1-1	.
TGCAGTGCTTACTTGGGGAACGCTTTCTTT	CSAYLGNAFF	once	TRBV20-1	TRBJ1-1	.
TGTGCCAGCAGCAGGGACGGGATGGGGCCCCAGTACTTC	CASSRDGMGPQYF	.	TRBV7-2	TRBJ2-5	.
TGTGCCAGCAGCCCCATTATCCCCACAGGGGGCATCCGAGAGACCCAGTACTTC	CASSPIIPTGGIRETQYF	.	TRBV14	TRBJ2-5	TRBD1
TGCAGCGTTGATGTCAGGAGTGGCTACACCTTC	CSVDVRSGYTF	.	TRBV29-1	TRBJ1-2	.
TGCGCCAGCAGCCAAGATCGTGGCGGGGGGACCTACGAGCAGTACTTC	CASSQDRGGGTYEQYF	few	TRBV4-3	TRBJ2-7	TRBD2
TGTGCCAGCAGGTATACAGGGTCGGTCGCTGAAGCTTTCTTT	CASRYTGSVAEAFF	.	TRBV7-9	TRBJ1-1	.
TGTGCCATCAGCCGGGACAACTCGAACACCGGGGAGCTGTTTTTT	CAISRDNSNTGELFF	.	TRBV10-3	TRBJ2-2	.
TGTGCCAGTCGCAGGGATGTCGGCGAGCAGTACTTC	CASRRDVGEQYF	.	TRBV10-3	TRBJ2-7	.
TGTGCCAGCGCCTTCTATGGCTACACCTTC	CASAFYGYTF	once	TRBV6-1	TRBJ1-2	.
TGTGCCAGCCTCAGTTCGGTGAACACTGAAGCTTTCTTT	CASLSSVNTEAFF	few	TRBV6-1	TRBJ1-1	.
TGCAGTGCTAGAGGCCTGGGGGCCCAAACCCATGAAAAACTGTTTTTT	CSARGLGAQTHEKLFF	.	TRBV20-1	TRBJ1-4	.
TGTGTCAGCAGCTTGGGGTCTACTAGCGGTGGGTTGGAGACCCAGTACTTC	CVSSLGSTSGGLETQYF	.	TRBV5-5	TRBJ2-5	TRBD2
TGTGCCAGCAGTTCTGATGGGAATTCACCCCTCCACTTT	CASSSDGNSPLHF	.	TRBV7-9	TRBJ1-6	.
TGTGCCAGCAGTATTACGGGGGGGGCTTCGCCCCAGCATTTT	CASSITGGASPQHF	.	TRBV12-3/TRBV12-4	TRBJ1-5	.
TGTGCCAGCAGCTTATTCCAGGGCTATGGCTACACCTTC	CASSLFQGYGYTF	.	TRBV7-6	TRBJ1-2	.
TGCGCCAGCAGCCCGATGGACAGGGGCAGTGAAAAACTGTTTTTT	CASSPMDRGSEKLFF	few	TRBV4-1	TRBJ1-4	TRBD1
TGCAGCGCAAAGGGGGAGAACACTGAAGCTTTCTTT	CSAKGENTEAFF	.	TRBV20-1	TRBJ1-1	.
TGTGCCAGCAGTGAGCGGAAGCGGGGACTAGCGGGAGTTTTTACCGACGAGCAGTACTTC	CASSERKRGLAGVFTDEQYF	.	TRBV2	TRBJ2-7	TRBD2
TGTGCCAGCTCACCGAAGACTAGCGGTGTTAAAGAGACCCAGTACTTC	CASSPKTSGVKETQYF	.	TRBV18	TRBJ2-5	TRBD2
TGTGCCAGCAGGCTAGCGGGGCCTCAAGAGACCCAGTACTTC	CASRLAGPQETQYF	few	TRBV6-6	TRBJ2-5	TRBD2
TGCAGCGTTGTGGGGGCGTACGAGCAGTACTTC	CSVVGAYEQYF	many	TRBV29-1	TRBJ2-7	.
TGTGCCATCAGTGACCCAGGGGGCACAGATACGCAGTATTTT	CAISDPGGTDTQYF	few	TRBV10-3	TRBJ2-3	.
TGTGCCAGCACAGGGGGCAACACCATATATTTT	CASTGGNTIYF	.	TRBV12-3/TRBV12-4	TRBJ1-3	TRBD1
TGCAGTGCTAGAGCTCTCCAAGACTACGAGCAGTACTTC	CSARALQDYEQYF	.	TRBV20-1	TRBJ2-7	.
TGCAGCGGCCTCTGGGACAGGGGGCGCGAGCAGTACTTC	CSGLWDRGREQYF	few	TRBV29-1	TRBJ2-7	TRBD1
TGCGCCAGCAGCCAAGATCGGGCCTACTACGAGCAGTACTTC	CASSQDRAYYEQYF	.	TRBV4-1	TRBJ2-7	.
TGTGCCAGCAGTTCAGGGACACAACCCTACAATGAGCAGTTCTTC	CASSSGTQPYNEQFF	.	TRBV27	TRBJ2-1	.
TGCGCCAGCAGCATCGTAGGGTACAATGGGCAGTTCTTC	CASSIVGYNGQFF	.	TRBV5-1	TRBJ2-1	.
TGTGCCAACTCGGGGGCATCATCAATTCATGGCTACACCTTC	CANSGASSIHGYTF	.	TRBV6-6	TRBJ1-2	.
TGTGCCAGCAGTTCCGGGACTAGCGGGGGAAGGGAGCAGTTCTTC	CASSSGTSGGREQFF	.	TRBV27	TRBJ2-1	TRBD2
TGTGCCAGCAGCTTAGGGCCGGGACAGAGCACCGGGGAGCTGTTTTTT	CASSLGPGQSTGELFF	.	TRBV11-2	TRBJ2-2	TRBD1
TGTGCCAGCAGTTACGCCCCCGGTATTTTCTGGGGGAAGGAGCAGTACTTC	CASSYAPGIFWGKEQYF	.	TRBV6-6	TRBJ2-5	.
TGCGCCAGCAGCTTCAACTGGGGACTAGCGACGAATGAGCAGTTCTTC	CASSFNWGLATNEQFF	.	TRBV5-1	TRBJ2-1	TRBD2
TGTGCCAGCAGCTTAAAACCCACTGGGGATACGCAGTATTTT	CASSLKPTGDTQYF	.	TRBV7-6	TRBJ2-3	.
TGCGCCAGCAGCTTGGCTAGCGGATGGGTGGAAGAGACCCAGTACTTC	CASSLASGWVEETQYF	.	TRBV5-1	TRBJ2-5	TRBD2
TGCGCCAGCCGCGGGGCGGTGGCGGGACCGGATACGCAGTATTTT	CASRGAVAGPDTQYF	.	TRBV5-1	TRBJ2-3	.
TGTGCCAGCAGTTACTCGGTAAATGCCGGCTACACCTTC	CASSYSVNAGYTF	.	TRBV6-6	TRBJ1-2	.
TGTGCCAGCAGCTTAGCGGTTACGGCGTGGTGGGGGCAAGAGACCCAGTACTTC	CASSLAVTAWWGQETQYF	few	TRBV7-2	TRBJ2-5	.
TGCAGCGTTAGGGACATGATAGACTCCTACGAGCAGTACTTC	CSVRDMIDSYEQYF	.	TRBV29-1	TRBJ2-7	.
TGCGCCAGCAGCTACTGGGGGACAGCCCACGAGCAGTACTTC	CASSYWGTAHEQYF	.	TRBV5-1	TRBJ2-7	TRBD1
TGTGCCAGCAGCCAAGGCCAGGGGATAACCTACGAGCAGTACTTC	CASSQGQGITYEQYF	few	TRBV3-1	TRBJ2-7	.